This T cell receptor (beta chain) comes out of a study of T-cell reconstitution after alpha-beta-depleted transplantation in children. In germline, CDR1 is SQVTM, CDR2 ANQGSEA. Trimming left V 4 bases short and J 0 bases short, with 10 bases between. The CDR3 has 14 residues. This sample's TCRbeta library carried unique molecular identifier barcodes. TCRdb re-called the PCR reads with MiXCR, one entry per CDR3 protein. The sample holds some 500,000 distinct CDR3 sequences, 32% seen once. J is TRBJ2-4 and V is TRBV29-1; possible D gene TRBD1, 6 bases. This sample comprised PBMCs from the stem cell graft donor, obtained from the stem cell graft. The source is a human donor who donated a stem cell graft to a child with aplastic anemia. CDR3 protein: CSVGTALAKNIQYF. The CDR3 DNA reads TGCAGCGTTGGGACAGCTCTAGCCAAAAACATTCAGTACTTC. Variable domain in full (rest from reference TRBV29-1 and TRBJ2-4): SAVISQKPSRDICQRGTSLTIQCQVDSQVTMMFWYRQQPGQSLTLIATANQGSEATYESGFVIDKFPISRPNLTFSTLTVSNMSPEDSSIYLCSVGTALAKNIQYFGAGTRLSVL.